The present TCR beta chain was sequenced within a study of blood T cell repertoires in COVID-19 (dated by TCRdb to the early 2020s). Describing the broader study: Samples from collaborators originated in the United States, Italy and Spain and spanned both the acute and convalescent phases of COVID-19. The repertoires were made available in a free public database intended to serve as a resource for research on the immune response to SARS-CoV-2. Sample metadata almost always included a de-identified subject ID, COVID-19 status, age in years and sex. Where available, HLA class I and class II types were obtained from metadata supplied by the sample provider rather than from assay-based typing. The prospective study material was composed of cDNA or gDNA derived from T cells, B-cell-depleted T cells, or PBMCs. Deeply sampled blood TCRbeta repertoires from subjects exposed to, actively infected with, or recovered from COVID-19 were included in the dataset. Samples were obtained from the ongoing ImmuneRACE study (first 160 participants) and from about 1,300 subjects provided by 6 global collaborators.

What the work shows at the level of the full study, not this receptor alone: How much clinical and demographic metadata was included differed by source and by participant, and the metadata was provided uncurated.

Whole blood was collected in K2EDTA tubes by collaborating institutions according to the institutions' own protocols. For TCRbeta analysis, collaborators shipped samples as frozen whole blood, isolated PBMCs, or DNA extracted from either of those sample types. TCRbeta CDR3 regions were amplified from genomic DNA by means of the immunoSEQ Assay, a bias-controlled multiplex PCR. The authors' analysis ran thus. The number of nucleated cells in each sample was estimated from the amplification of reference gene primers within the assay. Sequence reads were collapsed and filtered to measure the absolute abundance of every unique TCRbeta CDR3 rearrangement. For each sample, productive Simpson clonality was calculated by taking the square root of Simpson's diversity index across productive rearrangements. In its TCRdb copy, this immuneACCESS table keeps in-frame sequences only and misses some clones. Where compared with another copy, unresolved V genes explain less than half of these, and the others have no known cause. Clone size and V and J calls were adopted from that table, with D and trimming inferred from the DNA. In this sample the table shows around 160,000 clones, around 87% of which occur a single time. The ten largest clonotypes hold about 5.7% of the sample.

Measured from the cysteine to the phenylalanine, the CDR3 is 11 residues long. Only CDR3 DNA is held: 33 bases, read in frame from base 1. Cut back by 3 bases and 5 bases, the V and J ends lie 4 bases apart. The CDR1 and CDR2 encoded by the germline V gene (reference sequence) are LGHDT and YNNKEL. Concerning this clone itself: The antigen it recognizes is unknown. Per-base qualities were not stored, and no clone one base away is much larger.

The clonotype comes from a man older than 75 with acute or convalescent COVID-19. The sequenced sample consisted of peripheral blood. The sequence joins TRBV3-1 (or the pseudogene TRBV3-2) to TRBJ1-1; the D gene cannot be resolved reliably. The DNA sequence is TGTGCCAGCAGCCAGGAGACTGAAGCTTTCTTT. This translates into CASSQETEAFF.